Following are 7 T cell receptor beta chains from one sample sequenced in a study of spatial heterogeneity in lung cancer (dated by TCRdb to between 2018 and 2020). Libraries were prepared through 5' RACE. The run used a NextSeq 500. Through fastp at Q25 and MiXCR, TCRdb rebuilt clones from the public reads, retaining in-frame beta chains. One record per CDR3 amino acid sequence lists the most common genes and DNA. For this sample the table gives approximately 25,000 distinct CDR3 sequences, of which roughly 3% were detected only once. 29% of the sample comes from the top ten. This specimen's time point label, interpreted: sample taken at primary tumor resection. Sample: PBMCs, taken at surgery. Receptor source: a female donor with early-stage non-small cell lung cancer.

The sample holds many counts of this clonotype. The rearrangement links TRBV14 to TRBJ2-7, with TRBD1 identical over 12 bases. The V segment lost 0 bases and the J segment 5 bases; nucleotides outside the gene matches: 8. The CDR3 spans 17 residues. Germline V gene data show CDR1 as SGHDN and CDR2 as FVKESK. The CDR3 here is CASSQDTWDRGLDEQYF. DNA of the CDR3: TGTGCCAGCAGCCAAGATACCTGGGACAGGGGGCTGGACGAGCAGTACTTC.

Many counts were recorded for this clonotype. The chain couples TRBV6-1 to TRBJ1-2; D not resolved. V lost 1 base and J 8 bases, leaving 14 bases between the germline ends. This CDR3 contains 14 residues. Germline CDR1 MNHNS, CDR2 SASEGT. The CDR3 coding sequence is TGTGCCAGCAGTGAAGGTAGAGGCTATGACGGCTACACCTTC. It yields the protein CASSEGRGYDGYTF.

This clonotype was counted many times. This chain connects TRBV2 to TRBJ2-6, with no clear D. V lost 6 bases and J 0 bases, leaving 3 bases between the germline ends. The germline CDR1 and CDR2 sequences are SNHLY and FYNNEI. The CDR3 covers 13 residues. The CDR3 DNA sequence: TGTGCCAGCAGCACCTCTGGGGCCAACGTCCTGACTTTC. Protein: CASSTSGANVLTF.

This clonotype was counted at least ten times. The chain combines TRBV18 with TRBJ2-7; TRBD2 matches at 10 bases. Germline CDR1 KGHSH, CDR2 LQKENI. With 2 bases clipped from V and 1 base from J, the junction kept 11 bases outside the gene matches. The CDR3 runs 18 residues. Here the CDR3 reads CASSPWKTSGRASYEQYF. In DNA form, the CDR3 reads TGTGCCAGCTCACCATGGAAAACGAGCGGGAGGGCGTCCTACGAGCAGTACTTC.

This clonotype was counted many times. The rearrangement uses TRBV6-1 and TRBJ1-1; D gene uncertain. Between the trimmed V and J ends, which lost 7 bases and 5 bases, there was a span of 14 bases. The CDR3 runs 13 residues. Germline assignment: CDR1 MNHNS and CDR2 SASEGT. The CDR3: CASKWGRQTEAFF. DNA for the CDR3: TGTGCCAGCAAATGGGGTAGGCAGACTGAAGCTTTCTTT.

This clonotype was seen repeatedly, ten times or more. The V gene is TRBV24-1, the J gene TRBJ2-7, with unresolved D. Per the germline V gene, CDR1 is KGHDR and CDR2 is SFDVKD. This CDR3 has 13 residues. V lost 1 base and J lost 6, with 9 bases in between. The CDR3 sequence is CATSDFRGAEQYF. The DNA for the CDR3 is TGTGCCACCAGTGATTTCAGAGGAGCCGAGCAGTACTTC.

This sequence joins TRBV29-1 and TRBJ2-2; 8 bases fit TRBD2. There are 16 residues in the CDR3. Losses at the gene ends were 5 bases for V and 0 bases for J; bases not matched to a gene: 8. The germline V gene has CDR1 SQVTM and CDR2 ANQGSEA. CDR3 coding DNA: TGCAGCGTTAGGACAGCGGGAGAGGCGAACACCGGGGAGCTGTTTTTT. Amino acids: CSVRTAGEANTGELFF.